The 26 T cell receptor beta chains listed next were all sequenced from one sample in a study of T cell repertoires in ileal Crohn's disease. The assay was immunoSEQ multiplex PCR, and TCRdb's table has in-frame clones only and misses some. Here the sample spans 3,500 to 4,500 clones, 70% to 80% being singletons. The sequenced sample consisted of ileal tissue. The receptor set was obtained from an adult with Crohn's disease.

The chain couples TRBV15 to TRBJ2-2, with TRBD1 identical over 9 bases. The V gene end was trimmed by 5 bases and the J gene end by 6 bases; junction bases not matched to a gene: 7. This CDR3 is 15 amino acids long. Germline values: CDR1 LNHNV, CDR2 YYDKDF (reference sequence). CDR3 bases: TGTGCCACCAGCCCCGACAGGGGGGAATCCGGGGAGCTGTTTTTT. Translating gives CATSPDRGESGELFF.

With respect to this clone: One end of the junction varies from germline; a read error may be responsible. Within the sample, other DNA sequences also encode this same CDR3. The chain is built from TRBV2 and TRBJ1-1; D remains ambiguous. Germline loops: CDR1 SNHLY, CDR2 FYNNEI. CDR3 length equals 16 residues. The CDR3 loop reads CASGGGRRTSRTEAFF. In nucleotides, the CDR3 is TGTGCCAGTGGAGGCGGCAGGAGAACGTCGCGCACTGAGGCTTTCTTT.

About this clone itself: Additional DNA sequences in this sample encode the identical CDR3. The chain has TRBV7-7 and TRBJ1-5, with 8 positions matching TRBD1. Germline CDR1 reads SSHAT; CDR2 reads FNYEAQ (reference sequence). V shed 5 bases, J shed 5 bases, and the junction held 2 bases outside the gene matches. This CDR3 has 13 amino acids. The CDR3 sequence: CASSPDRDQPQHF. CDR3 coding DNA: TGTGCCAGCAGCCCGGACAGGGATCAGCCCCAGCATTTT.

The CDR3 reads CASSPQTGLEQYF. The CDR3 coding sequence is TGTGCCAGTAGTCCTCAGACAGGCTTAGAGCAGTACTTC. This chain links TRBV19 with TRBJ2-7, with D possibly matching TRBD1 (6 bases). The CDR3 contains 13 residues. The V and J ends lost 5 bases and 7 bases respectively, with 15 bases between them. Germline CDR1 reads LNHDA; CDR2 reads SQIVND (reference sequence). The full variable domain, in which reference TRBV19 and TRBJ2-7 provide the parts outside the CDR3, is DGGITQSPKYLFRKEGQNVTLSCEQNLNHDAMYWYRQDPGQGLRLIYYSQIVNDFQKGDIAEGYSVSREKKESFPLTVTSAQKNPTAFYLCASSPQTGLEQYFGPGTRLTVT.

CDR3 sequence: CASSMASGLTDTQYF. The CDR3 DNA sequence: TGTGCCAGTAGTATGGCTAGCGGACTCACAGATACGCAGTATTTT. V gene TRBV19 combines with J gene TRBJ2-3; 7 nucleotides line up with TRBD2. Germline V CDR1 and CDR2: LNHDA, SQIVND (reference sequence). This CDR3 is built from 15 residues. V was pared by 3 bases and J by 2 bases, with 5 bases of the junction left unmatched.

Regarding this clone: Mismatch with germline at one junction end may stem from a read error. The CDR3 DNA is TGTGCCAGCAGCCTGGGGACTAGCGGGAGAGGGGGCACCGGGGAGCTGTTTTTT. Translating it yields CASSLGTSGRGGTGELFF. The chain combines TRBV5-1 with TRBJ2-2, with 14 bases fitting TRBD2. CDR1 SGHRS and CDR2 YFSETQ come from the germline V gene. The CDR3 runs 18 residues.

The chain is built from TRBV6-6 and TRBJ1-2; D is perhaps TRBD1 (6 bases). Germline CDR1 reads MNHNY; CDR2 reads SVGAGI (reference sequence). V lost 6 bases and J 4 bases, leaving 18 bases between the germline ends. The CDR3 has 15 residues. CDR3 amino acids: CASRAWGHLIYGYTF. The CDR3, as DNA: TGTGCCAGCAGGGCTTGGGGACACCTGATCTATGGCTACACCTTC.

The chain recombines TRBV4-3 with TRBJ2-4; D is unclear. With 1 base removed from V and 0 bases from J, the gap between germline ends came to 19 bases. There are 19 residues in the CDR3. Germline V lookup: CDR1 LGHNA, CDR2 YSLEER. The CDR3: CASSQAEPGLIIAKNIQYF. As DNA, the CDR3 is TGCGCCAGCAGCCAAGCTGAACCTGGCCTCATTATAGCCAAAAACATTCAGTACTTC.

V and J are TRBV30 and TRBJ1-3; D gene ambiguous. The V end lost 1 base, the J end lost 0 bases, and 7 bases lay between the germline ends. The germline CDR1 and CDR2 sequences are GTSNPN and SVGIG (reference sequence). The length of the CDR3 is 14 residues. CDR3 residues: CAWSETYSGNTIYF. The DNA for the CDR3 is TGTGCCTGGAGTGAAACCTACTCTGGAAACACCATATATTTT.

This clone came up once. The chain employs TRBV5-1 and TRBJ2-4; D perhaps matches TRBD1 (5 bases). Deletions cut 0 bases from V and 7 bases from J, with 11 bases between. Germline CDR1 SGHRS, CDR2 YFSETQ. The CDR3 extends over 14 amino acids. The CDR3 nucleotides read TGCGCCAGCAGCTTGGTGCAGGGTCTGAACATTCAGTACTTC. Its translation is CASSLVQGLNIQYF.

The V call is TRBV11-1, the J call TRBJ1-4; 7 bases match TRBD1. Germline CDR1 reads SGHAT; CDR2 reads FQDESV (reference sequence). The ends lost 5 bases at V and 7 bases at J; junction bases unmatched: 7. The CDR3 contains 14 residues. Here the CDR3 reads CASSRRQGGEKLFF. The CDR3 nucleotides read TGTGCCAGCAGCCGTCGACAGGGTGGTGAAAAACTGTTTTTT.

Only a few counts were recorded for this clone. Relative to the germline gene, one junction end is altered; a read error may explain this. This chain links TRBV5-1 with TRBJ1-3; D is uncertain. This CDR3 is 14 amino acids long. The germline V gene has CDR1 SGHRS and CDR2 YFSETQ. This chain's CDR3 is CASSNGAGGNTIYF. Written as DNA, the CDR3 is TGTGCCAGCAGCAACGGAGCTGGGGGAAACACCATATATTTT.

This chain connects TRBV11-2 to TRBJ1-2, with D hard to call. V lost 4 bases, J lost 8 bases, and 8 bases lay in between. The CDR3 contains 11 residues. CDR1 and CDR2 (germline): SGHAT, FQNNGV. CDR3 sequence reads: CASSSLLGYTF. CDR3 DNA sequence: TGTGCCAGCAGCTCACTGCTAGGCTACACCTTC.

The chain employs TRBV15 and TRBJ2-2, with a tentative D call TRBD2 (5 bases). The germline V and J ends were trimmed by 1 base and 2 bases, with 8 bases remaining between them. The CDR3 has 15 residues. CDR1 and CDR2 (germline): LNHNV, YYDKDF (reference sequence). CDR3 coding DNA: TGTGCCACCAGCAGAGCCGGGGTTAACACCGGGGAGCTGTTTTTT. This codes for CATSRAGVNTGELFF.

V is TRBV20-1 and J is TRBJ1-1; 7 bases fit TRBD1. Germline lookup yields CDR1 DFQATT and CDR2 SNEGSKA (reference sequence). The CDR3 sequence is 11 residues long. The V segment lost 4 bases and the J segment 5 bases; nucleotides outside the gene matches: 1. The CDR3 coding sequence is TGCAGTGCTATCAGGGGGACTGAAGCTTTCTTT. Translation gives CSAIRGTEAFF.

V gene TRBV30 combines with J gene TRBJ2-3; D remains ambiguous. CDR3 size: 13 residues. The germline V gene encodes CDR1 GTSNPN and CDR2 SVGIG (reference sequence). V lost 0 bases, J lost 5 bases, and 9 bases lay in between. CDR3 nucleotides: TGTGCCTGGAGTGTCACTATTGGAGATACGCAGTATTTT. It is translated as CAWSVTIGDTQYF.

For the CDR3, the DNA is TGTGCCAGCAGCTTGGGACAGTCGGGCACCGGGGAGCTGTTTTTT. Translated: CASSLGQSGTGELFF. V and J are TRBV5-4 and TRBJ2-2; D might be TRBD1 (5 bases). The CDR3 totals 15 residues. Per germline, CDR1 SGHNT and CDR2 YYREEE (reference sequence). V shed 0 bases and J shed 4 bases, with 10 bases lying between them.

This clone was observed a handful of times. The chain links TRBV4-3 to TRBJ2-1; weak D call: TRBD1 (6 bases). Between the trimmed V and J ends, which lost 0 bases and 0 bases, there was a span of 9 bases. This CDR3 is 16 amino acids long. The germline CDR1 and CDR2 sequences are LGHNA and YSLEER. The CDR3 sequence: CASSQEGALSYNEQFF. The CDR3 DNA sequence: TGCGCCAGCAGCCAAGAGGGGGCTCTCTCCTACAATGAGCAGTTCTTC.

The genes are TRBV4-2 and TRBJ1-2; 7 nucleotides agree with TRBD1. Germline lookup yields CDR1 LGHNA and CDR2 YNFKEQ. The CDR3 is 14 amino acids. The junction had 6 bases not matched to a gene; V was cut back by 4 bases and J by 4 bases. The CDR3 DNA sequence: TGTGCCAGCAGCCCAGCGAGACAGGGCTATGGCTACACCTTC. Translation gives CASSPARQGYGYTF.

This sequence joins TRBV5-1 and TRBJ2-5; no reliable D call. This CDR3 has 16 residues. V lost 0 bases to trimming and J lost 1 base, with 13 bases between them. The germline gives CDR1 SGHRS, CDR2 YFSETQ. CDR3 loop: CASSLALQVGQETQYF. As DNA, the CDR3 is TGCGCCAGCAGCTTGGCCCTTCAGGTAGGCCAAGAGACCCAGTACTTC.

This clone appeared a few times. The genes are TRBV6-5 and TRBJ1-1, with D tentatively TRBD1 (5 bases). This CDR3 region has 14 residues. V was trimmed by 6 bases and J by 4 bases, leaving 15 bases between them. Looked up from germline, CDR1 is MNHEY and CDR2 is SVGAGI. CDR3 nucleotide sequence: TGTGCCAGCAGCACTCGGGGGTTCCTCACTGAAGCTTTCTTT. It codes for CASSTRGFLTEAFF.

The DNA for the CDR3 is TGTGCCAGCAGTTCGGGACTCTTGAACACCGGGGAGCTGTTTTTT. The encoded protein is CASSSGLLNTGELFF. This chain connects TRBV6-5 to TRBJ2-2; TRBD2 might be the D (6 bases). CDR3 length: 15 residues. Trimming pared 4 bases from V and 1 base from J, leaving 10 bases between. Germline V lookup: CDR1 MNHEY, CDR2 SVGAGI.

The chain joins TRBV15 to TRBJ2-7; tentatively, D is TRBD2 (7 bases). This CDR3 spans 15 amino acids. V was shortened by 1 base and J by 6 bases, with 16 bases between the two germline ends. CDR1 is LNHNV, CDR2 YYDKDF, per germline (reference sequence). Here the CDR3 reads CATSRGGAGEAEQYV. CDR3 DNA sequence: TGTGCCACCAGCAGAGGGGGGGCGGGAGAGGCCGAGCAGTACGTC.

In its sample, this clone was seen once. This sequence joins TRBV18 and TRBJ2-7, with 8 positions matching TRBD1. CDR1 is KGHSH and CDR2 is LQKENI in the germline V gene. V dropped 8 bases and J dropped 7; count of bases not matched to a gene: 7. CDR3 length equals 12 residues. Here the CDR3 reads CASSEDRVEQYF. In DNA, the CDR3 is TGTGCCAGCAGTGAGGACAGGGTAGAGCAGTACTTC. The complete variable domain, with remaining parts taken from reference TRBV18 and TRBJ2-7, reads NAGVMQNPRHLVRRRGQEARLRCSPMKGHSHVYWYRQLPEEGLKFMVYLQKENIIDESGMPKERFSAEFPKEGPSILRIQQVVRGDSAAYFCASSEDRVEQYFGPGTRLTVT.

V is TRBV7-2 and J is TRBJ2-7; D gene uncertain. The CDR3 contains 14 residues. Germline loops: CDR1 SGHTA, CDR2 FQGNSA. Trimming took off 3 bases at V and 0 bases at J, with 9 bases between the two ends. The CDR3 protein is CASSFTESSYEQYF. The CDR3 DNA is TGTGCCAGCAGCTTCACAGAGAGCTCCTACGAGCAGTACTTC. Complete variable domain (other parts from reference TRBV7-2 and TRBJ2-7): GAGVSQSPSNKVTEKGKDVELRCDPISGHTALYWYRQSLGQGLEFLIYFQGNSAPDKSGLPSDRFSAERTGGSVSTLTIQRTQQEDSAVYLCASSFTESSYEQYFGPGTRLTVT.

The V and J genes are TRBV15 and TRBJ1-2; 9 bases are shared with TRBD1. The CDR3 sequence is 15 residues long. Trimming cost V 3 bases and J 6 bases; bases outside gene matches: 8. CDR1 and CDR2 from the germline V gene are LNHNV and YYDKDF (reference sequence). CDR3 DNA: TGTGCCACCAGCAGTTTCCTACAGGGGGCGAATGGCTACACCTTC. Protein product: CATSSFLQGANGYTF.